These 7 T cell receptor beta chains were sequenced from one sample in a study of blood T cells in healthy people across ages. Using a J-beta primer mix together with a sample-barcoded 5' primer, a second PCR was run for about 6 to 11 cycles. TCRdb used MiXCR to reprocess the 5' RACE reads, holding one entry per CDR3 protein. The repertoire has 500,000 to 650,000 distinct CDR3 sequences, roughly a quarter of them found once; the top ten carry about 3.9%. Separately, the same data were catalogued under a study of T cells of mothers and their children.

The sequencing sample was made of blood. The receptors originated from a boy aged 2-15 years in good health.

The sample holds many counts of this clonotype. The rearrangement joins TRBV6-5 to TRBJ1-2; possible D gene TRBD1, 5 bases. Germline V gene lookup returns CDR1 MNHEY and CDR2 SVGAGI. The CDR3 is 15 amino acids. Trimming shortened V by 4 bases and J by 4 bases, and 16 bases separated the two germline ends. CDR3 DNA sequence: TGTGCCAGCAGTTCGAGGAGGACAATTAGCTATGGCTACACCTTC. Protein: CASSSRRTISYGYTF.

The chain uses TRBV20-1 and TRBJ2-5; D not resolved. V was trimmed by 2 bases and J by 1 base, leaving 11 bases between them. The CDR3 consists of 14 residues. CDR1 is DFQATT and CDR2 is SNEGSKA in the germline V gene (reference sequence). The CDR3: CSARPLPFQETQYF. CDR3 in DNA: TGCAGTGCTAGACCACTGCCATTCCAAGAGACCCAGTACTTC.

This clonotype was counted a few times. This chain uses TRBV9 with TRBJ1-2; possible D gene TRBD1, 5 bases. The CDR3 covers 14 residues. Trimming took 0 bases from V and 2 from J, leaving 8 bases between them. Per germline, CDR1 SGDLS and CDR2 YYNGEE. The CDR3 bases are TGTGCCAGCAGCGTAGCTGCAGGGAACTATGGCTACACCTTC. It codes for CASSVAAGNYGYTF.

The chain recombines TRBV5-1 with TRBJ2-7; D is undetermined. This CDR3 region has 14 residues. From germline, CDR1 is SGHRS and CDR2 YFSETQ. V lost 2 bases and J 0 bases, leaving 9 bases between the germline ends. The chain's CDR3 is CASSFTRPSYEQYF. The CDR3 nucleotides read TGCGCCAGCAGCTTTACCCGGCCCTCCTACGAGCAGTACTTC.

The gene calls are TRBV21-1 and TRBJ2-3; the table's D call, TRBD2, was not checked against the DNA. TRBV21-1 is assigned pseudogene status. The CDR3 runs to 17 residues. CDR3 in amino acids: CACSKGIQDFGGDTQYF. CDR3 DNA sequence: TGTGCCTGCAGCAAAGGAATCCAGGATTTTGGCGGGGATACGCAGTATTTT.

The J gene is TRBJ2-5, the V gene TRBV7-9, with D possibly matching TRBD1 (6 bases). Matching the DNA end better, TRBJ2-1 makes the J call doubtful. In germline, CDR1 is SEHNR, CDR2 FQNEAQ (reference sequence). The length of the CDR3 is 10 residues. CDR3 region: CASSKGDQFF. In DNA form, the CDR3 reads TGTGCCAGCAGCAAGGGGGATCAGTTCTTC.

In nucleotides, the CDR3 is TGTGCCAGCAGTTACGGCTTCGGAACCGGGGAGCTGTTTTTT. It codes for CASSYGFGTGELFF. J is TRBJ2-2 and V is TRBV6-6, with D hard to call. CDR1 and CDR2 (germline): MNHNY, SVGAGI (reference sequence). V was clipped by 2 bases and J by 5 bases, with 9 bases between them. CDR3 length: 14 residues.